Sequencing of this T cell receptor (beta chain) was carried out in a study of blood T cells in healthy people across ages. Overall study findings and caveats: Estimated diversity across one million T cells was deemed an underestimate. Observed TCR beta diversity per million T cells went down as age went up. This fall followed a roughly linear course with age.

The CDR3 is 13 amino acids. Deletions cut 5 bases from V and 10 bases from J, with 15 bases between. The germline gives CDR1 SQVTM, CDR2 ANQGSEA. Donors were healthy Caucasian individuals from Russia aged roughly 6 to 90. This clonotype was counted between two and nine times. Its antigen is still unknown. Alongside a J-beta primer mix, a sample-barcoded 5' primer served in a second PCR lasting 7 to 11 cycles. One entry per CDR3 protein results from TCRdb running MiXCR on the 5' RACE reads. Seen here are roughly 1.9 million distinct CDR3 sequences, about two fifths observed once, and the top ten hold roughly 24%.

This sequence was found in a human donor in good health. The V call is TRBV29-1, the J call TRBJ1-6; D is undetermined. The source material was blood. The DNA for the CDR3 is TGCAGCGTTAGAGGTTCCGGGTCCTCACCCCTCCACTTT. This encodes CSVRGSGSSPLHF. The entire variable domain, with the rest obtained from reference TRBV29-1 and TRBJ1-6, is as follows: SAVISQKPSRDICQRGTSLTIQCQVDSQVTMMFWYRQQPGQSLTLIATANQGSEATYESGFVIDKFPISRPNLTFSTLTVSNMSPEDSSIYLCSVRGSGSSPLHFGNGTRLTVT.